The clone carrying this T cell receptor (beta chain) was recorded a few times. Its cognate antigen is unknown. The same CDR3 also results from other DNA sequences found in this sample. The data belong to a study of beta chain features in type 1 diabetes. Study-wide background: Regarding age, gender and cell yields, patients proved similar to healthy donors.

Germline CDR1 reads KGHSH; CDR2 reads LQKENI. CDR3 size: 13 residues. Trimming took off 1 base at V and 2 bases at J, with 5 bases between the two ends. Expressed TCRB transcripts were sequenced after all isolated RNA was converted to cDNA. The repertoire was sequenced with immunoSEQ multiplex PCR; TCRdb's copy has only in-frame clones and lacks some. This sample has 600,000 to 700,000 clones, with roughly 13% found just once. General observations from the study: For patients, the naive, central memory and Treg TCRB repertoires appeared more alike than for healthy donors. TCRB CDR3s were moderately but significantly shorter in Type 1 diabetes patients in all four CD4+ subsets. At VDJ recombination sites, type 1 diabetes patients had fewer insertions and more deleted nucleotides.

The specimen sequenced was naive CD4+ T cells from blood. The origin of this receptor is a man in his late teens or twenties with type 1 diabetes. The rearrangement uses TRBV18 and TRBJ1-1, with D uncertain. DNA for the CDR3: TGTGCCAGCTCACCACAGGGAAACACTGAAGCTTTCTTT. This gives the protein CASSPQGNTEAFF.